This T cell receptor beta chain is from a study of cytomegalovirus exposure and HLA in healthy donors (dated by TCRdb to about 2017). Context from the whole study: An earlier analysis of 587 of the donors reported over 250 Gb of sequence data and 117 million unique TCR beta sequences obtained from 180 million or so T cells. Because of strong linkage in the cohort, a few DR-DQ haplotypes were treated as single units for association and clustering. Typing coverage varied by locus: roughly 620-640 donors for A, B, C, DRB1 and DQB1; roughly 560 for DQA1; 606 for DPA1; 450 to 480 for DPB1. An earlier analysis of about 620 of the donors applied high-throughput TCR beta sequencing to assess whether each TCR beta V gene segment acted as functional or pseudogenic. Donor age, sex, ethnicity and CMV serostatus were compiled together with the repertoire data. To predict cytomegalovirus infection status, the study combined high-throughput TCR immunosequencing, statistical association of individual TCRs with disease status, and machine learning. A later genetic analysis used genome-wide SNP genotypes for about 55% of the 666 donors, treating that subset as a discovery cohort. The genetic ancestry cluster associated with self-reported Caucasian donors included over 65% of the roughly 400 genotyped donors. The study aimed to test whether cataloging public T cell receptors could reveal signatures of past pathogen exposure. All discovery cohort repertoires had been generated on a single sequencing platform. Along with the approximately 700-subject first cohort, a separate validation cohort of more than 90 different subjects was used. To study patterns of TCR occurrence, a later analysis re-analyzed previously published TCR beta repertoires from 666 donors and added high-resolution HLA genotyping. The T cell repertoires of several hundred subjects were profiled by immunosequencing and related to cytomegalovirus serostatus. Around 320 gigabases of sequencing data and approximately 85 million unique TCR sequences were included in an early release covering roughly 600 HLA-typed donors. Across some 400 genotyped donors of the cohort, an average of about 240,000 unique TCR beta nucleotide sequences per donor were sequenced, and roughly 20% of those sequences were non-productive. Rather than using new phenotypic data, the later analysis identified candidate immune exposures from TCR beta sequences and from how often those sequences occurred across donors. HLA typing covered class I and class II loci at four-digit resolution. What the study reported, not specific to this receptor: Linkage disequilibrium might explain the correlated functional status among segregating V segments, but an unknown experimental factor could not be ruled out. Because HLA typing was unavailable for some donors at each locus, only the typed subset was used in association tests. A later analysis associated about 17,000 TCR beta sequences with specific HLA alleles at a false discovery rate of 0.05. In a later analysis, HLA-associated TCR beta chains were found to be more clonally expanded and to have lower generation probabilities than equally common non-associated chains. Broadly in line with IMGT annotations, most TCR beta V segments showed up in productive rearrangements about 87% or about 30% of the time in an earlier analysis of some 590 of the donors. Only TCR beta chains were sequenced in this cohort, and the absence of alpha or paired-chain data limited detectable features. Most TCR sequences were seen in very few donors, while some public TCRs were found in many individuals. A later genetic analysis associated a missense DCLRE1C variant with V-gene and J-gene trimming of TCR beta chains, and an independent cohort replicated the association. Most CMV-associated TCR beta chains appeared to be HLA-restricted in a later analysis, and the HLA associations seemed to be driven largely by CMV exposure. A later genetic analysis reported fewer N-insertions in productive TCRs among donors in an Asian-associated ancestry cluster than the roughly 700-donor mean. The study listed around 160 TCR beta chains as associated with cytomegalovirus. Assigning TCR associations to individual alleles was difficult when HLA alleles, especially DR and DQ, strongly co-occurred. A cluster of highly shared sequence variants was judged likely to represent a technical artifact of the sequencing pipeline. Sequencing depth was assumed to be roughly uniform across donors in the presence/absence analyses, though that assumption may not hold. Immune exposure information for the cohort was limited to CMV serostatus. According to the authors, the approach could potentially be generalized to other disease states and immunological phenotypes. The earlier analysis of nearly 600 of the donors excluded roughly 17 rarely observed V segments, including chromosome 9 orphons, because counts were too low. A later analysis found that TCR association rates varied across HLA loci, with DRB1 alleles showing the most associated TCRs and HLA-C alleles the fewest. A later analysis reported that several top co-occurrence clusters appeared linked to parvovirus B19, influenza, CMV and Epstein-Barr virus. Cytomegalovirus status was reported to be diagnosed by the classifier with high specificity and sensitivity in both the original and validation cohorts. A few of the identified cytomegalovirus-associated TCR beta chains were confirmed in vitro to be specific for cytomegalovirus antigens. A further reported finding was that TCR beta sequences accurately predicted the HLA-A and HLA-B alleles for most subjects in the first cohort.

The cohort consisted of hundreds of healthy bone marrow donors. All cohort members were sampled while nominally healthy, although unrecorded immune exposures were likely present. The donor was CMV seropositive and was included in the group of approximately 300 seropositive cohort members. A peripheral blood sample was collected from each donor, and TCR beta sequencing was performed on peripheral blood mononuclear cells. Genomic DNA was extracted from the blood cell samples with the Qiagen DNeasy Blood Extraction Kit. Concerning this clone: Its antigen target is currently unknown. No base-level quality is on record; no much larger clone is a single base apart.

Library construction relied on the immunoSEQ multiplex PCR assay. The multiplex PCR relied on a mix of 60 forward primers for TCR Vbeta segments and 13 reverse primers for TCR Jbeta segments. A multiplex PCR assay on genomic DNA amplified the CDR3 region of rearranged TCR beta genes. The amplified TCR beta libraries were sequenced on the Illumina HiSeq System as 87-base-pair reads. The published analysis was carried out like this. Across the 500 to 750 repertoires, a later analysis counted 80 million or so unique TCR beta chains, about 10 million of which were shared by at least two donors. Raw reads were error-corrected and collapsed into unique sequences with a nearest-neighbor algorithm that merged closely related sequences to remove PCR and sequencing errors. V, D and J gene segments were assigned by aligning CDR3 sequences to IMGT reference sequences. For a sequence to be retained, a match of at least six nucleotides to both a V gene segment and a J gene segment was required. A rearrangement counted as productive if the CDR3 had no stop codons and remained in frame with V and J, and every other rearrangement counted as non-productive. CDR3 was defined according to IMGT convention as the region running from the second conserved V-encoded cysteine to the conserved J-encoded phenylalanine. The earlier analysis of about 590 of the donors excluded sequences that lacked an unambiguous match to a single V gene segment. In an earlier analysis of 450 to 750 of the donors, a V segment was called functional when productive rearrangements were above 56.7%, and segregating when the standard deviation between donors exceeded 5%. A statistical classification framework was developed to diagnose cytomegalovirus status using the catalog of TCR beta chain sequences. V and J gene assignment, in a later analysis, came from comparing TCR nucleotide sequences with IMGT/GENE-DB human TR gene sequences. Using the TCRdist pipeline, a later analysis assigned CDR3 sequences along with most-parsimonious VDJ recombination scenarios. A later analysis defined each TCR beta chain by its CDR3 amino acid sequence plus V-gene family, and excluded reads lacking a unique V-gene family. In a later analysis, 550 to 650 highly shared, low-generation-probability nucleotide sequences were removed to address suspected cross-contamination and a sequencing artifact. For each public chain, a later analysis derived a clonal expansion index from normalized ranks of inferred template counts within each repertoire. Generation probabilities in a later analysis came from a VDJ recombination model fitted to out-of-frame rearrangements, and those results were checked against IGoR. In a later analysis, hypergeometric tests were used to score TCR-TCR, TCR-HLA and TCR-CMV co-occurrence, with a repertoire-size bias correction applied to TCR pairs. In a later analysis, false discovery rates were estimated by permuting HLA or CMV assignments 20 times. A later analysis grouped co-occurring TCRs with DBSCAN, adding TCRdist sequence similarity when clustering within HLA-allele-positive subsets. Co-occurrence clustering excluded repertoires with fewer than 30,000 or more than 120,000 public chains, plus five with anomalous nucleotide sharing. Imported from immuneACCESS, the table was reduced by TCRdb to in-frame sequences with V and J called. These copies leave out some clones; in studies compared against another copy, an unresolved V gene accounts for under half, and the cause of the remainder is not known. That table supplies the V and J calls and clone size; D and trimming were determined from the DNA. The sample yields tens of thousands of clones; roughly 80% were counted once. 20% to 25% of the sample lies in the top ten.

The sequenced material came from PBMCs. The TCR was taken from a woman aged 40 to 50 in good health and CMV-seropositive.

The CDR3 protein is CALGTPEAFF. The DNA sequence reads TGTGCCTTGGGGACTCCTGAAGCTTTCTTT. The rearranged chain carries TRBV30 and TRBJ1-1; D gene: possibly TRBD1, on 5 matching bases. The CDR3 measures 10 amino acids from cysteine to phenylalanine. The entry retains the CDR3 DNA only, 30 bases that are in frame from base 1. The germline V gene (reference sequence) gives CDR1 as GTSNPN and CDR2 as SVGIG. Between the V and J ends, shortened by 7 bases and 6 bases respectively, the junction contains 9 bases.